These 19 T cell receptor beta chains were sequenced from one sample in a study of cytomegalovirus exposure and HLA in healthy donors. This PCR relied on a set of 60 Vbeta primers and 13 Jbeta primers. Using immunoSEQ multiplex PCR, the repertoire was profiled, and TCRdb retains in-frame clones only, with some absent. The table has tens of thousands of clones, approximately 80% seen once. The sequenced sample was PBMCs. Receptors were obtained from a male donor in good health and CMV-seronegative.

V usage is TRBV5-1 and J usage is TRBJ1-4; 7 nucleotides match TRBD1. Germline trimming cut 0 bases from V and 5 bases from J; bases unmatched to any gene: 4. The germline V gene has CDR1 SGHRS and CDR2 YFSETQ. This CDR3 spans 15 amino acids. For the CDR3, the DNA is TGCGCCAGCAGCTTGGAGGGGGCGCAGAATGAAAAACTGTTTTTT. This gives the protein CASSLEGAQNEKLFF.

The chain employs TRBV30 and TRBJ1-1; D perhaps matches TRBD1 (5 bases). This CDR3 is built from 13 residues. Per germline, CDR1 GTSNPN and CDR2 SVGIG (reference sequence). V was clipped by 0 bases and J by 6 bases, with 11 bases between them. The DNA for the CDR3 is TGTGCCTGGAGTGTGGGGTCGGGGGCTGAAGCTTTCTTT. Its protein is CAWSVGSGAEAFF.

This clone was seen more than once but under ten times. The chain links TRBV7-9 to TRBJ1-5, with 8 bases that match TRBD1. The V segment lost 5 bases and the J segment 5 bases; nucleotides outside the gene matches: 5. This CDR3 has 14 amino acids. Germline V gene sequence: CDR1 SEHNR, CDR2 FQNEAQ (reference sequence). The CDR3 DNA sequence: TGTGCCAGCAGCACCGAGACAGGGGATCAGCCCCAGCATTTT. Encoded protein: CASSTETGDQPQHF.

This clone has a handful of counts. The chain recombines TRBV11-2 with TRBJ2-3; TRBD2 matches at 7 bases. Losses at the gene ends were 5 bases for V and 0 bases for J; bases not matched to a gene: 8. From germline, CDR1 is SGHAT and CDR2 FQNNGV. The CDR3 consists of 16 residues. CDR3 region: CASSALGGLSTDTQYF. The CDR3 nucleotides read TGTGCCAGCAGCGCCCTGGGGGGGTTAAGCACAGATACGCAGTATTTT.

This chain connects TRBV7-3 to TRBJ2-6, with D possibly TRBD1 on 6 matching bases. Trimming cost V 5 bases and J 2 bases, with 19 bases left between them. Germline V gives CDR1 SGHTA, CDR2 FQGTGA. CDR3 size: 18 residues. CDR3 sequence reads: CASSPRSRTGTGANVLTF. In DNA, the CDR3 is TGTGCCAGCAGCCCAAGGAGCCGAACAGGGACTGGGGCCAACGTCCTGACTTTC.

CDR3 nucleotide sequence: TGTGCCAGCAGTTACAGGAGGGATGGCTATGGCTACACCTTC. It is translated as CASSYRRDGYGYTF. This chain links TRBV6-5 with TRBJ1-2; D is undetermined. The CDR3 is 14 amino acids. The V gene lost 2 bases and the J gene lost 4 bases, with 11 bases spanning the gap. Germline V lookup: CDR1 MNHEY, CDR2 SVGAGI.

This chain links TRBV5-4 with TRBJ2-3, with 12 bases that match TRBD2. The V gene's germline CDR1 is SGHNT and CDR2 YYREEE (reference sequence). The CDR3 is made up of 18 amino acids. V lost 0 bases and J lost 5; bases outside the gene matches: 10. The DNA for the CDR3 is TGTGCCAGCAGCTTGGACCCGACTAGCGGGGGCCAACGAGATACGCAGTATTTT. This gives the protein CASSLDPTSGGQRDTQYF.

CDR3 sequence: CASRPGQQRYEQYF. As DNA, the CDR3 is TGTGCCAGCAGACCGGGACAGCAACGCTACGAGCAGTACTTC. V is TRBV28 and J is TRBJ2-7, with TRBD1 identical over 7 bases. The CDR3 spans 14 residues. From germline, CDR1 is MDHEN and CDR2 SYDVKM. The V and J ends lost 6 bases and 3 bases, in that order; junction bases with no gene match: 8. The whole variable domain, filled in from reference TRBV28 and TRBJ2-7, reads DVKVTQSSRYLVKRTGEKVFLECVQDMDHENMFWYRQDPGLGLRLIYFSYDVKMKEKGDIPEGYSVSREKKERFSLILESASTNQTSMYLCASRPGQQRYEQYFGPGTRLTVT.

The genes are TRBV7-3 and TRBJ2-2, with D unclear. This CDR3 is 13 amino acids long. V was pared by 4 bases and J by 0 bases, with 3 bases between. Germline CDR1 reads SGHTA; CDR2 reads FQGTGA. CDR3 in amino acids: CASSSSNTGELFF. In nucleotides, the CDR3 is TGTGCCAGCAGCTCCTCGAACACCGGGGAGCTGTTTTTT. Full variable domain (missing parts from reference TRBV7-3 and TRBJ2-2): GAGVSQTPSNKVTEKGKYVELRCDPISGHTALYWYRQSLGQGPEFLIYFQGTGAADDSGLPNDRFFAVRPEGSVSTLKIQRTERGDSAVYLCASSSSNTGELFFGEGSRLTVL.

J is TRBJ2-5 and V is TRBV6-5; 10 bases are shared with TRBD2. The CDR3 runs 14 residues. Germline assignment: CDR1 MNHEY and CDR2 SVGAGI. Trimming at V came to 4 bases and at J to 5 bases, leaving 4 bases not matched to a gene. In nucleotides, the CDR3 is TGTGCCAGCAGTTGGTCACTAGCGGGGGAGACCCAGTACTTC. Translation: CASSWSLAGETQYF.

The chain links TRBV5-4 to TRBJ2-2; the D gene is possibly TRBD2 (6 bases). V lost 0 bases and J lost 4, with 10 bases in between. Looked up from germline, CDR1 is SGHNT and CDR2 is YYREEE (reference sequence). CDR3 length: 15 residues. The CDR3 DNA follows: TGTGCCAGCAGCTTGGGGCTAGCGAGCACCGGGGAGCTGTTTTTT. Amino acid sequence: CASSLGLASTGELFF.

The V call is TRBV18, the J call TRBJ1-5; 8 bases align to TRBD1. The CDR3 runs 14 residues. The germline V gene has CDR1 KGHSH and CDR2 LQKENI. V lost 3 bases and J lost 2; bases outside the gene matches: 0. The CDR3 spells CASSPTGGNQPQHF. CDR3 DNA: TGTGCCAGCTCACCGACAGGGGGCAATCAGCCCCAGCATTTT.

This chain links TRBV6-6 with TRBJ2-5, with 9 bases that match TRBD1. The CDR3 has 15 amino acids. With 7 bases clipped from V and 5 bases from J, the junction kept 11 bases outside the gene matches. Germline lookup yields CDR1 MNHNY and CDR2 SVGAGI (reference sequence). CDR3 region: CASNEGQGSSETQYF. CDR3 sequence (DNA): TGTGCCAGCAACGAGGGACAGGGATCATCGGAGACCCAGTACTTC.

The rearrangement joins TRBV19 to TRBJ2-3; a possible D gene is TRBD2 (5 bases). V was shortened by 4 bases and J by 0 bases, with 11 bases between the two germline ends. Germline V gene lookup returns CDR1 LNHDA and CDR2 SQIVND (reference sequence). The CDR3 is 15 residues long. CDR3 region: CASSRRAPSTDTQYF. The CDR3 DNA sequence: TGTGCCAGTAGTAGGCGGGCGCCTAGCACAGATACGCAGTATTTT. Complete variable domain (other parts from reference TRBV19 and TRBJ2-3): DGGITQSPKYLFRKEGQNVTLSCEQNLNHDAMYWYRQDPGQGLRLIYYSQIVNDFQKGDIAEGYSVSREKKESFPLTVTSAQKNPTAFYLCASSRRAPSTDTQYFGPGTRLTVL.

The CDR3 loop is CAWRAGLDYGYTF. The DNA of the CDR3 is TGTGCCTGGAGGGCGGGGTTGGACTATGGCTACACCTTC. The chain is built from TRBV30 and TRBJ1-2; D gene uncertain. This CDR3 comprises 13 residues. Trimming removed 3 bases at V and 3 bases at J, with 11 bases between. CDR1 GTSNPN and CDR2 SVGIG come from the germline V gene (reference sequence). Filled out from reference TRBV30 and TRBJ1-2, the complete variable domain reads SQTIHQWPATLVQPVGSPLSLECTVEGTSNPNLYWYRQAAGRGLQLLFYSVGIGQISSEVPQNLSASRPQDRQFILSSKKLLLSDSGFYLCAWRAGLDYGYTFGSGTRLTVV.

This chain links TRBV29-1 with TRBJ1-5, with TRBD1 identical over 7 bases. CDR1 is SQVTM and CDR2 is ANQGSEA in the germline V gene. V was clipped by 8 bases and J by 6 bases; unmatched bases: 7. The CDR3 totals 12 residues. CDR3 sequence: CSPRQGCQPQHF. The CDR3 coding sequence is TGCAGCCCCCGACAGGGATGTCAGCCCCAGCATTTT.

This chain connects TRBV10-3 to TRBJ2-3, with TRBD2 matching 8 bases. V lost 0 bases, J lost 0 bases, and 5 bases stayed unmatched. Germline V gene data show CDR1 as ENHRY and CDR2 as SYGVKD. There are 17 residues in the CDR3. The CDR3 sequence is CAISESLSGGSTDTQYF. The DNA of the CDR3 is TGTGCCATCAGTGAGTCGCTGTCGGGGGGGAGCACAGATACGCAGTATTTT.

This clone was counted once. The chain recombines TRBV7-6 with TRBJ1-2; no clear D gene. Germline CDR1 reads SGHVS; CDR2 reads FNYEAQ. Trimming took 2 bases from V and 4 from J, leaving 14 bases between them. This CDR3 contains 15 residues. CDR3: CASSLIPGLSYGYTF. CDR3 nucleotide sequence: TGTGCCAGCAGCTTAATACCGGGGTTGAGCTATGGCTACACCTTC.

The rearrangement uses TRBV9 and TRBJ1-2; weak D call: TRBD1 (6 bases). Deletions cut 1 base from V and 4 bases from J, with 20 bases between. Per germline, CDR1 SGDLS and CDR2 YYNGEE. CDR3 length equals 17 residues. The CDR3 loop is CASSVSPSGGISYGYTF. CDR3 sequence (DNA): TGTGCCAGCAGCGTATCCCCCTCGGGGGGCATCAGCTATGGCTACACCTTC.